These 20 T cell receptor beta chains originate from one sample sequenced in a study of T cells in Graves' hyperthyroidism and ophthalmopathy. Amplified TCR beta CDR3 regions derived from RNA transcripts. The HTBI primer set served for first-round RT-PCR of the TCR CDR3. TCRdb reprocessed the multiplex PCR reads via MiXCR and lists one record per CDR3 protein. Of some 460,000 distinct CDR3 sequences listed, 15% to 17% were seen once; the top ten hold 12% to 15%. Specimen: blood. The receptor source for this set is a woman aged 18-35 years with Graves' hyperthyroidism.

This sequence joins TRBV12-3 or TRBV12-4 and TRBJ1-1; D might be TRBD1 (5 bases). CDR3 length: 17 residues. The ends were cut back, 5 bases at V and 3 bases at J, with 22 bases in the middle. The CDR3 loop is CASSAWLSRDGYTEAFF. As DNA, the CDR3 is TGTGCCAGCAGTGCTTGGCTTTCCCGGGACGGGTACACTGAAGCTTTCTTT.

The sample holds many counts of this clonotype. The chain couples TRBV11-2 to TRBJ2-1; 12 positions agree with TRBD1. With V trimmed by 1 base and J by 8 bases, 12 bases remained unmatched. The CDR3 spans 18 residues. Germline assignment: CDR1 SGHAT and CDR2 FQNNGV. The CDR3 DNA sequence: TGTGCCAGCAGCTTAGTAGGAGGCGGGACAGGGGGCGAATATGAGCAGTTCTTC. Protein product: CASSLVGGGTGGEYEQFF.

This clonotype showed up many times. The J gene is TRBJ1-6, the V gene TRBV2, with TRBD1 as a possible D gene (5 bases). The CDR3 has 14 amino acids. Deletions cut 6 bases from V and 13 bases from J, with 19 bases between. Germline V gene lookup returns CDR1 SNHLY and CDR2 FYNNEI. Written as DNA, the CDR3 is TGTGCCAGCAGGAAGACAGCGTCGGGTTCGCCCCTCCACTTT. This sequence encodes CASRKTASGSPLHF.

Ten or more counts support this clonotype. This chain links TRBV10-3 with TRBJ2-1; 11 bases match TRBD2. The CDR3 runs to 17 residues. The germline CDR1 and CDR2 sequences are ENHRY and SYGVKD. V gave up 4 bases and J gave up 4 bases; unmatched junction bases: 9. The CDR3 DNA is TGTGCCATCAGTGGTTCTAGCGGGGGGAGGTCGTACAATGAGCAGTTCTTC. The encoded protein is CAISGSSGGRSYNEQFF.

The sample holds many counts of this clonotype. V and J are TRBV7-8 and TRBJ1-2; a weak D match, TRBD1 (5 bases). The CDR3 spans 16 residues. The germline gives CDR1 SGHVS, CDR2 FQNEAQ. V lost 2 bases to trimming and J lost 10 bases, with 23 bases between them. The CDR3 spells CASSLTPYRDGNVYTF. The CDR3 nucleotides read TGTGCCAGCAGCTTAACGCCCTATCGGGACGGCAATGTCTACACCTTC.

This clonotype came up many times. The DNA of the CDR3 is TGCGCCAGCAGCTCCTCCGGGACTAGCTCTATAGAGCAGTACTTC. Its translation: CASSSSGTSSIEQYF. This chain links TRBV5-1 with TRBJ2-7; 9 bases match TRBD2. V dropped 3 bases and J dropped 7; count of bases not matched to a gene: 11. The CDR3 consists of 15 residues. Germline V CDR1 and CDR2: SGHRS, YFSETQ.

This clonotype was detected ten times or more. The V gene is TRBV6-2 or TRBV6-3, the J gene TRBJ2-7, with D possibly TRBD1 on 5 matching bases. Trimming stripped 7 bases from V and 1 base from J, with 14 bases between. The CDR3 is 14 amino acids. Looked up from germline, CDR1 is MNHEY and CDR2 is SVGEGT. The CDR3 is CASTQIDRSYEQYF. CDR3 nucleotide sequence: TGTGCCAGCACCCAAATCGACAGATCCTACGAGCAGTACTTC.

This clonotype occurred a few times. The V and J genes are TRBV20-1 and TRBJ2-5; D perhaps matches TRBD1 (6 bases). Trimming left V 5 bases short and J 5 bases short, with 18 bases between. This CDR3 spans 14 amino acids. CDR1 is DFQATT and CDR2 is SNEGSKA in the germline V gene (reference sequence). Here the CDR3 reads CSAPKQGAGETQYF. The CDR3 DNA reads as TGCAGTGCTCCCAAACAGGGAGCAGGGGAGACCCAGTACTTC.

This clonotype appeared many times. The chain recombines TRBV19 with TRBJ2-2; 11 bases fit TRBD1. This CDR3 has 18 amino acids. The germline V gene has CDR1 LNHDA and CDR2 SQIVND (reference sequence). V shed 5 bases, J shed 3 bases, and the junction held 11 bases outside the gene matches. The CDR3 DNA reads TGTGCCAGTAGTCCTATCCGGACAGGGGGCGCATACACCGGGGAGCTGTTTTTT. It encodes CASSPIRTGGAYTGELFF.

This clonotype came up a few times. The J gene is TRBJ2-7, the V gene TRBV6-5; possibly TRBD1 for D (6 bases). The CDR3 is 14 residues long. V was cut by 4 bases and J by 4 bases, with 14 bases left in between. In germline, CDR1 is MNHEY, CDR2 SVGAGI. CDR3 nucleotide sequence: TGTGCCAGCAGTTCCCGGGACACCCTTTACGAGCAGTACTTC. Translating it yields CASSSRDTLYEQYF.

This clonotype was recorded at least ten times. The chain uses TRBV2 and TRBJ2-7, with 8 bases aligning to TRBD1. This CDR3 comprises 14 residues. Germline-derived CDR1 and CDR2 are SNHLY and FYNNEI. Trimming took 6 bases from V and 3 from J; bases not matched to a gene: 7. The CDR3 DNA reads TGTGCCAGCAGCCTTGACAGGGGATTCTACGAGCAGTACTTC. Protein: CASSLDRGFYEQYF. Full variable domain (missing parts from reference TRBV2 and TRBJ2-7): EPEVTQTPSHQVTQMGQEVILRCVPISNHLYFYWYRQILGQKVEFLVSFYNNEISEKSEIFDDQFSVERPDGSNFTLKIRSTKLEDSAMYFCASSLDRGFYEQYFGPGTRLTVT.

The chain links TRBV18 to TRBJ2-7; weak D call: TRBD2 (5 bases). The germline V and J ends were trimmed by 3 bases and 5 bases, with 11 bases remaining between them. From germline, CDR1 is KGHSH and CDR2 LQKENI. This CDR3 contains 13 residues. This chain's CDR3 is CASSPQDWNEQYF. For the CDR3, the DNA is TGTGCCAGCTCACCTCAGGACTGGAACGAGCAGTACTTC.

This clonotype has more than one count but fewer than ten. The rearrangement uses TRBV10-3 and TRBJ2-1; perhaps TRBD2 as D (5 bases). With 4 bases removed from V and 6 bases from J, the gap between germline ends came to 10 bases. CDR3 length: 13 amino acids. Germline CDR1 and CDR2: ENHRY and SYGVKD. The chain's CDR3 is CAISGGGLNEQFF. DNA of the CDR3: TGTGCCATCAGTGGTGGAGGACTCAATGAGCAGTTCTTC.

The chain carries TRBV28 and TRBJ1-2; D is undetermined. CDR1 is MDHEN, CDR2 SYDVKM, per germline. This CDR3 is built from 12 residues. V lost 6 bases to trimming and J lost 3 bases, with 8 bases between them. CDR3 in amino acids: CASRDAYYGYTF. CDR3 in DNA: TGTGCCAGCAGGGACGCCTACTATGGCTACACCTTC.

This clonotype was seen only a few times. The chain carries TRBV6-1 and TRBJ2-5; 9 bases agree with TRBD2. The CDR3 loop spans 15 amino acids. J gave up 5 bases and V 6 bases, and 10 bases lay outside the gene matches. In germline, CDR1 is MNHNS, CDR2 SASEGT. CDR3 residues: CASSLGLAVSETQYF. In DNA, the CDR3 is TGTGCCAGCAGCCTGGGACTAGCCGTGTCCGAGACCCAGTACTTC.

This clonotype occurred many times. V and J are TRBV2 and TRBJ1-5, with D maybe TRBD1 (5 bases). Germline CDR1 SNHLY, CDR2 FYNNEI. V was cut by 9 bases and J by 7 bases, with 16 bases left in between. CDR3 length equals 13 residues. The CDR3 DNA is TGTGCCAGTCTGGGCAGGGCAGGGCAGCCCCAGCATTTT. It yields the protein CASLGRAGQPQHF.

To note about this clonotype: A clone one base away is much larger, so this may be a read error. In DNA, the CDR3 is TGTGCCAGCACAGGGAATACCTATGGCTACACCTTC. Residues: CASTGNTYGYTF. The V and J genes are TRBV2 and TRBJ1-2, with a possible D match to TRBD1 (5 bases). CDR1 is SNHLY and CDR2 is FYNNEI in the germline V gene. V lost 7 bases, J lost 4 bases, and 10 bases lay in between. The CDR3 contains 12 residues.

This clonotype was recorded a few times. The V gene is TRBV20-1, the J gene TRBJ2-7, with TRBD1 as a possible D gene (5 bases). Germline V gene sequence: CDR1 DFQATT, CDR2 SNEGSKA (reference sequence). The CDR3 covers 14 residues. The V end lost 0 bases, the J end lost 2 bases, and 11 bases lay between the germline ends. The CDR3 sequence: CSARDWGDTYEQYF. As DNA, the CDR3 is TGCAGTGCTAGAGATTGGGGCGATACCTACGAGCAGTACTTC.

The chain has TRBV18 and TRBJ2-7, with D tentatively TRBD1 (6 bases). Germline CDR1 and CDR2: KGHSH and LQKENI. The CDR3 is made up of 14 amino acids. Trimming stripped 4 bases from V and 2 bases from J, with 12 bases between. CDR3 bases: TGTGCCAGCTCACTTCGGACAGTCCCCTACGAGCAGTACTTC. This encodes CASSLRTVPYEQYF. Together with reference TRBV18 and TRBJ2-7, the CDR3 gives the full variable domain: NAGVMQNPRHLVRRRGQEARLRCSPMKGHSHVYWYRQLPEEGLKFMVYLQKENIIDESGMPKERFSAEFPKEGPSILRIQQVVRGDSAAYFCASSLRTVPYEQYFGPGTRLTVT.

This clonotype has ten or more counts. The V call is TRBV6-1, the J call TRBJ2-3, with D possibly TRBD2 on 6 matching bases. CDR1 is MNHNS and CDR2 is SASEGT in the germline V gene. V lost 9 bases, J lost 3 bases, and 13 bases lay in between. CDR3 length equals 13 residues. CDR3 DNA: TGTGCCAGTGCGGCGGGAAGAACAGATACGCAGTATTTT. The encoded protein is CASAAGRTDTQYF.